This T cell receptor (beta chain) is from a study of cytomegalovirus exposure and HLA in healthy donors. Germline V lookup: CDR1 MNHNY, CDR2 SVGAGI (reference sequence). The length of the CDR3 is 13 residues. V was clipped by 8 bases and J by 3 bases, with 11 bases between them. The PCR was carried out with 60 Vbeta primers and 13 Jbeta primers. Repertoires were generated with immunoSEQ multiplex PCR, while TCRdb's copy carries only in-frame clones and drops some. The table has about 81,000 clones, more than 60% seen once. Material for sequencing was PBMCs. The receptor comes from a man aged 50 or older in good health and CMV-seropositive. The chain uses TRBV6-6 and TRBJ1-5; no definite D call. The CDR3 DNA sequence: TGTGCCAGCGGGCTGGCATACAATCAGCCCCAGCATTTT. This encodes CASGLAYNQPQHF.